A single sample gave rise to the 24 T cell receptor beta chains below, sequenced in a study of Ad26.COV2.S vaccination and SARS-CoV-2 variants. Described treatment: some 19 received Ad26.COV2.S at low or high dose, single or two shots; about 5 received placebo; per-sample allocation not given. Samples came from day 63 after the first vaccine or placebo injection. Measured with immunoSEQ multiplex PCR; TCRdb has only the in-frame clones, and not every one. The sample has more than 350,000 clones; about nine tenths are singletons. Sequences were derived from peripheral blood, sampled in a trial of Ad26.COV2.S vaccine versus placebo. Receptors were obtained from a person between 18 and 65 years old who received the Ad26.COV2.S COVID-19 vaccine or a placebo.

The chain combines TRBV6-5 with TRBJ2-4, with D possibly being TRBD1 or TRBD2 (5 bases each). This CDR3 is 15 amino acids long. Germline CDR1 and CDR2: MNHEY and SVGAGI. V shed 5 bases and J shed 6 bases, with 17 bases lying between them. The CDR3 region is CASSTLRDGPNIQYF. In DNA form, the CDR3 reads TGTGCCAGCAGTACACTCCGGGACGGACCAAACATTCAGTACTTC.

The chain carries TRBV28 and TRBJ1-1; D possibly corresponds to TRBD1 (6 bases). Germline-derived CDR1 and CDR2 are MDHEN and SYDVKM. V was shortened by 3 bases and J by 5 bases, with 10 bases between the two germline ends. The CDR3 spans 13 residues. CDR3 bases: TGTGCCAGCAGTTTCCGGGGGCTGACTGAAGCTTTCTTT. Protein product: CASSFRGLTEAFF.

The V gene is TRBV7-8, the J gene TRBJ2-1; 9 nucleotides agree with TRBD1. CDR1 and CDR2 from the germline V gene are SGHVS and FQNEAQ. Losses at the gene ends were 5 bases for V and 4 bases for J; bases not matched to a gene: 12. The CDR3 length is 17 residues. Written as DNA, the CDR3 is TGTGCCAGCAGCATAGGACAGGGGAGAAGAGCTTACAATGAGCAGTTCTTC. As protein: CASSIGQGRRAYNEQFF.

The J gene is TRBJ2-7, the V gene TRBV20-1; D not certain. CDR1 is DFQATT, CDR2 SNEGSKA, per germline (reference sequence). The CDR3 totals 15 residues. The germline V and J ends were trimmed by 3 bases and 0 bases, with 15 bases remaining between them. The CDR3 nucleotides read TGCAGTGCTAGTTTTCTGGTTGCCTCCTCCTACGAGCAGTACTTC. Its protein is CSASFLVASSYEQYF.

The rearrangement joins TRBV9 to TRBJ2-1, with 14 nucleotides matching TRBD2. The CDR3 has 15 amino acids. After removal of 3 bases from V and 9 bases from J, the junction contained 5 bases not matched to a gene. Germline lookup yields CDR1 SGDLS and CDR2 YYNGEE. The CDR3 here is CASSGGLAGGREQFF. CDR3 coding DNA: TGTGCCAGCAGCGGCGGACTAGCGGGAGGTCGTGAGCAGTTCTTC.

CDR3: CATSIVSSYNEQFF. The CDR3 DNA follows: TGTGCCACCAGCATAGTTAGCTCCTACAATGAGCAGTTCTTC. The genes are TRBV15 and TRBJ2-1; D ambiguous. There are 14 residues in the CDR3. V dropped 4 bases and J dropped 0 bases, with 7 bases sitting between them. Germline V gene data show CDR1 as LNHNV and CDR2 as YYDKDF (reference sequence).

This clone has just one count. The chain has TRBV5-1 and TRBJ2-7; 12 bases align to TRBD1. The J segment lost 5 bases and the V segment lost 0 bases, leaving 3 bases of the junction unmatched. CDR1 and CDR2 (germline): SGHRS, YFSETQ. This CDR3 has 15 residues. Here the CDR3 DNA reads TGCGCCAGCAGCTTGGTTGGGACAGGGGGCGACGAGCAGTACTTC. Translated: CASSLVGTGGDEQYF.

CDR3 in DNA: TGTGCCAGCAGCTTATCCAACCTCAGGGTAGGGGAGACCCAGTACTTC. It encodes CASSLSNLRVGETQYF. V gene TRBV7-2 combines with J gene TRBJ2-5, with D possibly TRBD1 on 5 matching bases. The CDR3 consists of 16 residues. Germline lookup yields CDR1 SGHTA and CDR2 FQGNSA. Trimming took off 2 bases at V and 5 bases at J, with 18 bases between the two ends.

The chain has TRBV29-1 and TRBJ2-1; possible D gene TRBD2, 5 bases. The V and J ends lost 5 bases and 9 bases respectively, with 11 bases between them. The CDR3 spans 11 residues. Germline CDR1 SQVTM, CDR2 ANQGSEA. CDR3: CSVWLGSEQFF. CDR3 in DNA: TGCAGCGTTTGGTTGGGGAGTGAGCAGTTCTTC.

This clone was picked up many times. This chain uses TRBV6-2 or TRBV6-3 with TRBJ2-7; D might be TRBD1 (5 bases). There are 13 residues in the CDR3. In germline, CDR1 is MNHEY, CDR2 SVGEGT. The ends were cut back, 0 bases at V and 3 bases at J, with 6 bases in the middle. CDR3 in DNA: TGTGCCAGCAGTTACTCGGACAACTACGAGCAGTACTTC. Its protein product is CASSYSDNYEQYF.

The rearrangement links TRBV4-3 to TRBJ2-7, with a tentative D call TRBD2 (6 bases). Trimming pared 1 base from V and 6 bases from J, leaving 13 bases between. The CDR3 totals 14 residues. The germline gives CDR1 LGHNA, CDR2 YSLEER. Here the CDR3 DNA reads TGCGCCAGCAGCCAAGTACGGGGACTGGGCGAGCAGTACTTC. Its protein product is CASSQVRGLGEQYF.

This clone was observed a single time. V usage is TRBV6-6 and J usage is TRBJ1-4, with 11 bases that match TRBD1. This CDR3 spans 15 amino acids. Losses at the gene ends were 7 bases for V and 8 bases for J; bases not matched to a gene: 9. Looked up from germline, CDR1 is MNHNY and CDR2 is SVGAGI (reference sequence). DNA for the CDR3: TGTGCCAGCAAGGGGCCCGGGGACAGGGGGGAAAAACTGTTTTTT. This sequence encodes CASKGPGDRGEKLFF.

CDR3 sequence reads: CASSRGDKYQETQYF. DNA of the CDR3: TGTGCCAGCTCCAGGGGGGACAAGTACCAAGAGACCCAGTACTTC. The rearrangement uses TRBV11-3 and TRBJ2-5, with a tentative D call TRBD1 (7 bases). Trimming stripped 8 bases from V and 0 bases from J, with 16 bases between. Germline V gene lookup returns CDR1 SGHNT and CDR2 YENEEA. CDR3 length: 15 amino acids.

The J gene is TRBJ1-4, the V gene TRBV6-1, with no clear D. The CDR3 is 15 residues long. From germline, CDR1 is MNHNS and CDR2 SASEGT. Trimming left V 3 bases short and J 4 bases short, with 12 bases between. DNA for the CDR3: TGTGCCAGCAGTGATTTGGGTCAGGTTAATGAAAAACTGTTTTTT. This sequence encodes CASSDLGQVNEKLFF.

The J gene is TRBJ2-5, the V gene TRBV7-6; TRBD2 is a possible D gene (7 bases). Looked up from germline, CDR1 is SGHVS and CDR2 is FNYEAQ. The CDR3 extends over 16 amino acids. V was clipped by 5 bases and J by 5 bases, with 21 bases between them. The CDR3 is CASSLGGGDLRETQYF. The CDR3 DNA follows: TGTGCCAGCAGCCTAGGGGGGGGCGACCTCCGGGAGACCCAGTACTTC.

The rearrangement links TRBV6-2 or TRBV6-3 to TRBJ1-1; TRBD1 is a possible D gene (6 bases). The CDR3 extends over 13 amino acids. CDR1 is MNHEY and CDR2 is SVGEGT in the germline V gene. V was trimmed by 6 bases and J by 5 bases, leaving 13 bases between them. The CDR3 protein is CASSLGARTEAFF. The CDR3 DNA reads TGTGCCAGCAGCTTGGGGGCGCGGACTGAAGCTTTCTTT.

The gene calls are TRBV2 and TRBJ1-2; no clear D. Germline CDR1 and CDR2: SNHLY and FYNNEI. V was pared by 4 bases and J by 11 bases, with 17 bases between. The CDR3 loop spans 13 amino acids. The CDR3 DNA sequence: TGTGCCAGCAGTGTCGTGGCAGTCCCTCAATACACCTTC. This translates into CASSVVAVPQYTF.

The V gene is TRBV19, the J gene TRBJ2-7; D is perhaps TRBD1 (6 bases). Germline-derived CDR1 and CDR2 are LNHDA and SQIVND (reference sequence). V lost 4 bases, J lost 2 bases, and 12 bases lay in between. The CDR3 totals 14 residues. The CDR3 is CASSTEQGPYEQYF. DNA for the CDR3: TGTGCCAGTAGTACCGAACAGGGCCCCTACGAGCAGTACTTC.

The V call is TRBV6-4, the J call TRBJ2-5; 8 positions match TRBD1. J gave up 5 bases and V 7 bases, and 9 bases lay outside the gene matches. This CDR3 is 14 amino acids long. The germline V gene encodes CDR1 MRHNA and CDR2 SNTAGT. CDR3 loop: CASNYSRGPETQYF. The CDR3 region has the DNA TGTGCCAGCAACTACTCCAGGGGGCCCGAGACCCAGTACTTC.

J is TRBJ1-2 and V is TRBV2, with TRBD1 matching over 9 bases. Germline V lookup: CDR1 SNHLY, CDR2 FYNNEI. V gave up 6 bases and J gave up 6 bases; unmatched junction bases: 5. CDR3 length equals 13 residues. The CDR3 bases are TGTGCCAGCAGATATACAGGGGGCGATGGCTACACCTTC. It translates to CASRYTGGDGYTF.

On this clone: Other DNA variants within this sample encode the same CDR3. V and J are TRBV18 and TRBJ1-2, with 8 positions matching TRBD1. After removal of 4 bases from V and 3 bases from J, the junction contained 1 base not matched to a gene. The CDR3 spans 13 residues. CDR1 and CDR2 (germline): KGHSH, LQKENI. The CDR3 nucleotides read TGTGCCAGCTCACTGGACAGGGACTATGGCTACACCTTC. Translating gives CASSLDRDYGYTF. The entire variable domain, with the rest obtained from reference TRBV18 and TRBJ1-2, is as follows: NAGVMQNPRHLVRRRGQEARLRCSPMKGHSHVYWYRQLPEEGLKFMVYLQKENIIDESGMPKERFSAEFPKEGPSILRIQQVVRGDSAAYFCASSLDRDYGYTFGSGTRLTVV.

The chain joins TRBV2 to TRBJ1-5; possibly TRBD1 for D (6 bases). Germline V CDR1 and CDR2: SNHLY, FYNNEI. CDR3 length equals 15 residues. Between the trimmed V and J ends, which lost 3 bases and 2 bases, there was a span of 11 bases. CDR3 DNA: TGTGCCAGCAGTGAGGGGGCTCGAGGCAATCAGCCCCAGCATTTT. Residues: CASSEGARGNQPQHF.

Here the CDR3 reads CASSVVGQPGTEAFF. The CDR3 DNA reads as TGTGCCAGCAGCGTAGTAGGACAGCCAGGGACTGAAGCTTTCTTT. The chain has TRBV9 and TRBJ1-1; TRBD1 is a possible D gene (6 bases). Trimming took 0 bases from V and 5 from J, leaving 14 bases between them. CDR3 size: 15 residues. The V gene's germline CDR1 is SGDLS and CDR2 YYNGEE.

The gene calls are TRBV15 and TRBJ2-6; 12 bases agree with TRBD1. CDR1 LNHNV and CDR2 YYDKDF come from the germline V gene (reference sequence). V was pared by 1 base and J by 2 bases, with 6 bases of the junction left unmatched. There are 19 residues in the CDR3. In DNA form, the CDR3 reads TGTGCCACCAGCAGAGGGGGACAGGGGGCGCCGACTGGGGCCAACGTCCTGACTTTC. Translation: CATSRGGQGAPTGANVLTF.